This T cell receptor beta chain was sequenced for a study of cytomegalovirus exposure and HLA in healthy donors. The CDR3 loop spans 14 amino acids. Trimming left V 5 bases short and J 0 bases short, with 10 bases between. Germline V gene lookup returns CDR1 LNHDA and CDR2 SQIVND (reference sequence). Findings of the study overall: Data from an earlier analysis indicated that most TCR beta V segments were productive either about 90% or about 30% of the time. Researchers catalogued 164 TCR beta chains as cytomegalovirus-associated.

Of note for this clone: Its antigen is currently unknown.

Primers: 60 Vbeta forward and 13 Jbeta reverse. Clones were read by immunoSEQ multiplex PCR, and TCRdb kept only the in-frame ones, dropping some. The sample holds about 43,000 clones, over 55% seen once. The sequencing input was PBMCs. The TCR was taken from a human donor in good health. The genes are TRBV19 and TRBJ1-2; the D is unclear. CDR3 residues: CASSRRDTNYGYTF. In DNA form, the CDR3 reads TGTGCCAGTAGTCGGAGGGATACTAACTATGGCTACACCTTC.